A single sample is the source of the 29 T cell receptor beta chains below, sequenced in a study of blood T cell repertoires in COVID-19. The data were produced by immunoSEQ multiplex PCR, yet TCRdb's version contains in-frame clones alone and is incomplete. This sample yields fewer than 100,000 clones, of which roughly 89% are seen a single time; approximately 15% belongs to the top ten. The sample was peripheral blood. The receptors shown here come from a human donor in a cohort sampled during active COVID-19.

This clone was picked up a small number of times. This chain links TRBV28 with TRBJ2-1, with 7 bases that match TRBD2. J lost 3 bases, V lost 2 bases, and 7 bases had no gene match. There are 16 residues in the CDR3. Germline CDR1 MDHEN, CDR2 SYDVKM. The CDR3 loop is CASSLILSGNYNEQFF. In DNA form, the CDR3 reads TGTGCCAGCAGTTTAATCTTGAGCGGGAACTACAATGAGCAGTTCTTC.

The V gene is TRBV7-9, the J gene TRBJ2-7; the D is unclear. V was cut by 2 bases and J by 5 bases, with 7 bases left in between. The germline V gene has CDR1 SEHNR and CDR2 FQNEAQ (reference sequence). This CDR3 comprises 12 residues. This CDR3 is CASSLLTDEQYF. CDR3 nucleotides: TGTGCCAGCAGCTTATTGACTGACGAGCAGTACTTC.

The gene calls are TRBV1 and TRBJ1-2. TRBV1 is annotated as a pseudogene. The CDR3 totals 15 residues. The CDR3 here is CTSSQENSASGFTTF. In DNA, the CDR3 is TGCACCAGCAGCCAAGAGAACAGCGCTTCGGGGTTTACGACCTTC.

This clone was picked up a small number of times. J is TRBJ2-1 and V is TRBV5-1, with D perhaps matching TRBD2 (5 bases). Looked up from germline, CDR1 is SGHRS and CDR2 is YFSETQ. This CDR3 contains 14 residues. Trimming took 4 bases from V and 1 from J, leaving 9 bases between them. CDR3 residues: CASSPGGSYNEQFF. DNA for the CDR3: TGCGCCAGCAGCCCCGGAGGTTCCTACAATGAGCAGTTCTTC.

V and J are TRBV3-1 (or the pseudogene TRBV3-2) and TRBJ2-1; 9 nucleotides align to TRBD1. The trim removed 5 bases at V and 7 bases at J, leaving 9 bases unmatched. Germline assignment: CDR1 LGHDT and CDR2 YNNKEL (reference sequence). This CDR3 has 15 amino acids. CDR3 sequence: CASSNPGQGSNEQFF. CDR3 sequence (DNA): TGTGCCAGCAGCAACCCGGGACAGGGCTCAAATGAGCAGTTCTTC.

V is TRBV18 and J is TRBJ1-1; no clear D gene. The ends were cut back, 0 bases at V and 4 bases at J, with 9 bases in the middle. From germline, CDR1 is KGHSH and CDR2 LQKENI. CDR3 length equals 14 residues. CDR3 sequence reads: CASSPPRAGTEAFF. CDR3 DNA sequence: TGTGCCAGCTCACCACCGAGGGCGGGCACTGAAGCTTTCTTT. Supplemented by reference TRBV18 and TRBJ1-1, the full variable domain reads NAGVMQNPRHLVRRRGQEARLRCSPMKGHSHVYWYRQLPEEGLKFMVYLQKENIIDESGMPKERFSAEFPKEGPSILRIQQVVRGDSAAYFCASSPPRAGTEAFFGQGTRLTVV.

This rearrangement joins TRBV24-1 to TRBJ2-2; 8 bases are shared with TRBD1. This CDR3 is built from 13 residues. V dropped 6 bases and J dropped 5; count of bases not matched to a gene: 1. The V gene's germline CDR1 is KGHDR and CDR2 SFDVKD. The CDR3 loop is CATSQGATGELFF. For the CDR3, the DNA is TGTGCCACCAGTCAGGGGGCGACCGGGGAGCTGTTTTTT.

The rearrangement links TRBV9 to TRBJ1-5, with 10 positions matching TRBD1. Germline assignment: CDR1 SGDLS and CDR2 YYNGEE. The length of the CDR3 is 16 residues. The junction had 5 bases not matched to a gene; V was cut back by 3 bases and J by 2 bases. As DNA, the CDR3 is TGTGCCAGCAGCGCCGGGACAGGGGTAGGCAATCAGCCCCAGCATTTT. Translated, it gives CASSAGTGVGNQPQHF.

This clone was recorded a few times. This chain links TRBV2 with TRBJ2-7; D uncertain. Germline V gene sequence: CDR1 SNHLY, CDR2 FYNNEI. V lost 6 bases, J lost 2 bases, and 14 bases lay in between. The CDR3 is made up of 14 amino acids. The CDR3 region has the DNA TGTGCCAGCAGACCCACAGTAATCACCTACGAGCAGTACTTC. Translation gives CASRPTVITYEQYF.

This chain links TRBV29-1 with TRBJ2-7; maybe TRBD1 (6 bases). The CDR3 sequence is 12 residues long. Germline-derived CDR1 and CDR2 are SQVTM and ANQGSEA. V was trimmed by 8 bases and J by 3 bases, leaving 14 bases between them. CDR3 DNA sequence: TGCAGCACCCGGGACATTGACTACGAGCAGTACTTC. Protein: CSTRDIDYEQYF.

The V gene is TRBV3-1 (or the pseudogene TRBV3-2), the J gene TRBJ2-3, with 7 bases lining up with TRBD2. The germline V gene encodes CDR1 LGHDT and CDR2 YNNKEL (reference sequence). The CDR3 has 14 residues. The ends lost 4 bases at V and 1 base at J; junction bases unmatched: 2. CDR3 coding DNA: TGTGCCAGCAGCCTGAGCGGGGGCACAGATACGCAGTATTTT. Protein product: CASSLSGGTDTQYF.

The rearrangement links TRBV6-4 to TRBJ2-6; D gene uncertain. Germline CDR1 reads MRHNA; CDR2 reads SNTAGT. Trimming took off 3 bases at V and 0 bases at J, with 9 bases between the two ends. This CDR3 spans 16 amino acids. In nucleotides, the CDR3 is TGTGCCAGCAGTGAACGACACATCTCTGGGGCCAACGTCCTGACTTTC. Amino acid sequence: CASSERHISGANVLTF.

This chain uses TRBV6-2 or TRBV6-3 with TRBJ1-1; no firm D call. Deletions cut 0 bases from V and 0 bases from J, with 11 bases between. This CDR3 spans 16 amino acids. Germline CDR1 MNHEY, CDR2 SVGEGT. The CDR3 nucleotides read TGTGCCAGCAGTTACTCCCCACAGCTCATGAACACTGAAGCTTTCTTT. Protein product: CASSYSPQLMNTEAFF.

The chain uses TRBV30 and TRBJ1-3; 7 bases fit TRBD1. The trim removed 2 bases at V and 0 bases at J, leaving 4 bases unmatched. CDR1 and CDR2 from the germline V gene are GTSNPN and SVGIG (reference sequence). The CDR3 length is 15 residues. CDR3 nucleotides: TGTGCCTGGAGTACCAGGACAGGCTCTGGAAACACCATATATTTT. It yields the protein CAWSTRTGSGNTIYF.

This chain's CDR3 is CASSQPLDRVLERTEAFF. CDR3 coding DNA: TGCGCCAGCAGCCAACCTTTAGACAGGGTCTTGGAGAGAACTGAAGCTTTCTTT. The chain has TRBV4-1 and TRBJ1-1; 7 positions match TRBD1. Per the germline V gene, CDR1 is MGHRA and CDR2 is YSYEKL. The CDR3 spans 18 residues. The trim removed 2 bases at V and 5 bases at J, leaving 17 bases unmatched.

In this sample, this clone turned up once. The chain is built from TRBV28 and TRBJ2-7; D might be TRBD1 (6 bases). Germline assignment: CDR1 MDHEN and CDR2 SYDVKM. CDR3 length: 13 amino acids. V was clipped by 3 bases and J by 2 bases, with 8 bases between them. CDR3 loop: CASSFNRAYEQYF. The CDR3 DNA follows: TGTGCCAGCAGTTTTAACAGGGCCTACGAGCAGTACTTC. Full variable domain (outside the CDR3, taken from reference TRBV28 and TRBJ2-7): DVKVTQSSRYLVKRTGEKVFLECVQDMDHENMFWYRQDPGLGLRLIYFSYDVKMKEKGDIPEGYSVSREKKERFSLILESASTNQTSMYLCASSFNRAYEQYFGPGTRLTVT.

The genes are TRBV6-5 and TRBJ2-1; the D gene is possibly TRBD2 (6 bases). Trimming cost V 2 bases and J 7 bases, with 12 bases left between them. The CDR3 has 14 residues. Germline CDR1 reads MNHEY; CDR2 reads SVGAGI. The CDR3 nucleotides are TGTGCCAGCAGTTACACTGTAGCGGCGAATGAGCAGTTCTTC. Translated, it gives CASSYTVAANEQFF.

The CDR3 protein is CASSSSEDPDEQFF. DNA of the CDR3: TGCGCCAGCAGCTCCTCGGAGGATCCCGATGAGCAGTTCTTC. V gene TRBV5-1 combines with J gene TRBJ2-1, with a tentative D call TRBD2 (5 bases). Per germline, CDR1 SGHRS and CDR2 YFSETQ. The V end lost 3 bases, the J end lost 8 bases, and 15 bases lay between the germline ends. This CDR3 has 14 amino acids.

The gene calls are TRBV6-5 and TRBJ1-2, with D possibly matching TRBD1 (6 bases). This CDR3 region has 13 residues. V was cut by 4 bases and J by 8 bases, with 14 bases left in between. Germline V lookup: CDR1 MNHEY, CDR2 SVGAGI. The CDR3 reads CASSSGTSSGYTF. CDR3 DNA sequence: TGTGCCAGCAGTTCCGGGACAAGCTCGGGCTACACCTTC.

This chain links TRBV7-8 with TRBJ2-6; D is unresolved. The CDR3 length is 15 residues. V was pared by 0 bases and J by 1 base, with 4 bases between. Per germline, CDR1 SGHVS and CDR2 FQNEAQ. The CDR3 here is CASSLALSGANVLTF. The CDR3 DNA sequence: TGTGCCAGCAGCTTAGCTTTATCTGGGGCCAACGTCCTGACTTTC.

This clone is a singleton in its sample. This chain uses TRBV2 with TRBJ2-7; tentatively, D is TRBD2 (6 bases). The V and J ends lost 4 bases and 6 bases respectively, with 10 bases between them. Germline V gene sequence: CDR1 SNHLY, CDR2 FYNNEI. CDR3 length: 12 residues. The DNA for the CDR3 is TGTGCCAGCAGTGGGCTAGCGTTCGAGCAGTACTTC. It codes for CASSGLAFEQYF.

V gene TRBV4-3 combines with J gene TRBJ2-3; TRBD2 agrees at 8 bases. The trim removed 0 bases at V and 4 bases at J, leaving 6 bases unmatched. CDR1 and CDR2 from the germline V gene are LGHNA and YSLEER. The CDR3 length is 16 residues. In DNA form, the CDR3 reads TGCGCCAGCAGCCAAGAAGTTAGCGGGACTTCAGATACGCAGTATTTT. Its translation is CASSQEVSGTSDTQYF.

The sample holds one count of this clone. The genes are TRBV6-5 and TRBJ1-2, with D possibly TRBD1 on 5 matching bases. V was clipped by 7 bases and J by 7 bases, with 16 bases between them. The CDR3 is 13 amino acids. Germline CDR1 and CDR2: MNHEY and SVGAGI. Here the CDR3 DNA reads TGTGCCAGCATCCCTGTTTGGGGGGGTGGCTACACCTTC. Translation gives CASIPVWGGGYTF.

This chain joins TRBV19 and TRBJ2-1; D is ambiguous. CDR3 length equals 10 residues. Germline values: CDR1 LNHDA, CDR2 SQIVND (reference sequence). Trimming cost V 8 bases and J 5 bases, with 4 bases left between them. The CDR3 sequence is CASGHNEQFF. The CDR3 DNA reads as TGTGCCAGTGGCCACAATGAGCAGTTCTTC.

This clone was detected only a few times. The V call is TRBV4-1, the J call TRBJ2-7; unclear D gene. Germline V gene lookup returns CDR1 MGHRA and CDR2 YSYEKL. V lost 1 base and J lost 0, with 7 bases in between. This CDR3 contains 14 residues. CDR3 nucleotides: TGCGCCAGCAGCCAAGGTTCTAGCTCCTACGAGCAGTACTTC. This gives the protein CASSQGSSSYEQYF.

This chain joins TRBV11-2 and TRBJ1-5; D is undetermined. Looked up from germline, CDR1 is SGHAT and CDR2 is FQNNGV. Trimming removed 0 bases at V and 5 bases at J, with 5 bases between. The CDR3 loop spans 13 amino acids. CDR3 in DNA: TGTGCCAGCAGCTTAGATCGAGATCAGCCCCAGCATTTT. Amino acid sequence: CASSLDRDQPQHF. Using reference TRBV11-2 and TRBJ1-5 for the parts outside the CDR3, the full variable domain is EAGVAQSPRYKIIEKRQSVAFWCNPISGHATLYWYQQILGQGPKLLIQFQNNGVVDDSQLPKDRFSAERLKGVDSTLKIQPAKLEDSAVYLCASSLDRDQPQHFGDGTRLSIL.

This chain uses TRBV18 with TRBJ1-2, with D maybe TRBD1 (5 bases). CDR1 is KGHSH and CDR2 is LQKENI in the germline V gene. This CDR3 contains 15 residues. Trimming pared 6 bases from V and 4 bases from J, leaving 18 bases between. The chain's CDR3 is CASSESEGPSYGYTF. In nucleotides, the CDR3 is TGTGCCAGCTCGGAGTCGGAGGGACCATCCTATGGCTACACCTTC.

The gene calls are TRBV11-2 and TRBJ2-5, with 12 positions matching TRBD2. The CDR3 is 16 amino acids. Germline V gene data show CDR1 as SGHAT and CDR2 as FQNNGV. V trimming: 5 bases; J trimming: 1 base; junction bases outside the gene matches: 5. Here the CDR3 DNA reads TGTGCCAGCAGCCTAAGGACTAGCGGGGCCCAAGAGACCCAGTACTTC. This sequence encodes CASSLRTSGAQETQYF.

The CDR3 region is CASMTGWSTDTQYF. CDR3 bases: TGCGCCAGCATGACAGGATGGAGCACAGATACGCAGTATTTT. The V gene is TRBV5-1, the J gene TRBJ2-3, with D possibly TRBD1 on 6 matching bases. This CDR3 comprises 14 residues. Between the trimmed V and J ends, which lost 6 bases and 0 bases, there was a span of 11 bases. CDR1 is SGHRS and CDR2 is YFSETQ in the germline V gene. The full variable domain, with the rest looked up from reference TRBV5-1 and TRBJ2-3, is KAGVTQTPRYLIKTRGQQVTLSCSPISGHRSVSWYQQTPGQGLQFLFEYFSETQRNKGNFPGRFSGRQFSNSRSEMNVSTLELGDSALYLCASMTGWSTDTQYFGPGTRLTVL.